This record covers a single TCR beta chain. This clone's antigen is unknown. The data originate from a study of CXCR3-negative and CXCR3-positive naive CD8 T cells (dated by TCRdb to the late 2010s). Regarding the complete study: Some 130 million TRB reads were obtained in total, roughly 1.5 +/- 0.3 million reads per library. Diversity and physicochemical repertoire analyses were performed on about ten donors pooled from two independent experiments. The TRBV-TRBJ cluster analysis covered naive subsets from about five donors and memory cells from 3 donors.

For every CD8+ T cell subset, approximately 330,000 cells were flow-sorted straight into RLT lysis buffer, and each subset was sorted in triplicate. Standard density gradient centrifugation was used to isolate peripheral blood mononuclear cells from buffy coats. Total RNA was extracted from sorted cells with an RNeasy Mini Kit. TCRdb lists the instrument as NextSeq 550. The Human TCR Profiling Kit (MiLaboratory) was used to make UMI-labeled 5' RACE TRB cDNA libraries. The full amount of extracted RNA was used for cDNA synthesis, and the full amount of resulting cDNA was used for PCR amplification. Libraries were prepared in parallel with an identical number of PCR cycles. The paper's processing steps were these. With a minimum of two reads required per UMI, MIGEC and MiXCR pulled out about 49,000 +/- 11,000 unique UMI-labeled TRB cDNA molecules from each library. An average of about 40,000 +/- 10,000 functional in-frame TRB CDR3 nucleotide clonotypes without stop codons was found per library. After each sample was downsampled to 5000 UMI-labeled TRB molecules, VDJtools was used to calculate diversity metrics such as normalized Shannon-Wiener and Chao1. VDJtools computed clonotype-size-weighted physicochemical properties of the central five CDR3 residues: interaction energy, strength, volume and Kidera factor 4. One entry per CDR3 protein sequence results from the TCRdb reprocessing of the reads, with DNA left out. The V and J calls were not made by the authors but by TCRdb's processing. The table held for this sample gives under 65,000 distinct CDR3 sequences. The top ten clonotypes cover 23% of the sample.

What the authors observed across the whole study: Surface CD5, linked to self-reactivity in mice, was comparable between naive subsets; TCR interaction strength was therefore also inferred from TRB CDR3 physicochemical properties. Both naive subsets had comparably high repertoire diversity, while memory CD8+ T cells had much lower repertoire diversity. Within the same donor, TRBV-TRBJ usage looked similar between naive CXCR3-negative and CXCR3-positive cells, but memory cells had distinct patterns. CXCR3 expression partially decreased after cryopreservation, so most assays used freshly isolated PBMCs.

CDR3 length: 16 amino acids, cysteine to phenylalanine. No coding sequence is recorded. According to the germline V gene, CDR1 reads MNHEY and CDR2 reads SVGAGI. This chain joins TRBV6-5 to TRBJ2-2; there is no DNA to check the TCRdb D call of TRBD2. Material for sequencing was memory CD8+ T cells from blood. The label giving this sample's cell subset or site can be read as: conventional CD8+ memory T cells (TMEM), sorted as controls. This clonotype was sampled from a human donor in good health. Some clones in this sample may be carry-over from other donors' samples. CDR3 region: CASSHLAGANTGELFF.